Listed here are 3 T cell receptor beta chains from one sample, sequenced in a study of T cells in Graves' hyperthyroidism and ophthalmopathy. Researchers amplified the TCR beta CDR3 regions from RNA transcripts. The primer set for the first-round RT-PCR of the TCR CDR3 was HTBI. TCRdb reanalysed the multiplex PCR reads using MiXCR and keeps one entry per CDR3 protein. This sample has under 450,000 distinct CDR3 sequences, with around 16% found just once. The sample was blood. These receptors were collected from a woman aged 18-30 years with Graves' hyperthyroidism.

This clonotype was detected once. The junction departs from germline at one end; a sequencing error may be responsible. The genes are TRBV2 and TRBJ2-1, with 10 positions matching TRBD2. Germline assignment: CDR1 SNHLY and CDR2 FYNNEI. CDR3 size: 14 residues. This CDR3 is CASSAKREGNEQFF. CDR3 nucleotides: TGTGCCAGCAGTGCCAAGCGGGAGGGTAATGAGCAATTCTTC.

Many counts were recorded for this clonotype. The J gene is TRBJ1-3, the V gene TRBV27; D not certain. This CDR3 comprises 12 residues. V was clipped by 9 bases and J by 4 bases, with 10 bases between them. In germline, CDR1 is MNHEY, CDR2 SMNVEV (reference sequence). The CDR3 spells CASGNNGNTIYF. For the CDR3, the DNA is TGTGCCAGTGGGAATAACGGAAACACCATATATTTT.

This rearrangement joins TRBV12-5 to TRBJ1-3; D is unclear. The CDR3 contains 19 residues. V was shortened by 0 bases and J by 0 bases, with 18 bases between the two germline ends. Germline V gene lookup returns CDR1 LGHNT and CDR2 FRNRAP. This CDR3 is CASGLVGPNNGFSGNTIYF. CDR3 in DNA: TGTGCTAGTGGTTTGGTTGGCCCCAATAATGGGTTCTCTGGAAACACCATATATTTT.